A selection of T cell receptor beta chains follows, all from one sample in a study of identifying expanded T cells in peripheral blood. The table came from immunoSEQ multiplex PCR; TCRdb's copy has only in-frame clones and leaves some out. The sample lists around 100,000 clones, approximately 89% occurring once. The sequencing sample was made of blood. These receptors were collected from a person between 18 and 75 years old in good health. Each CDR3 is given with its conserved first and last residue. The D gene is left open where the match is weak. Not all rows give a size; the values are once, few, many and, for expanded clones, a class.

clone_size	d_call	v_call	j_call	cdr3_aa	cdr3_nt
.	.	TRBV5-1	TRBJ1-4	CASCPSSPLGGEEKLFF	TGCGCCAGCTGCCCATCGTCCCCGTTGGGGGGTGAGGAAAAACTGTTTTTT
once	TRBD1	TRBV18	TRBJ2-7	CASSPLVVTGGAEQYF	TGTGCCAGCTCACCACTCGTAGTAACAGGGGGTGCCGAGCAGTACTTC
once	TRBD2	TRBV5-4	TRBJ2-7	CASSLGRAGPSYEQYF	TGTGCCAGCAGCTTGGGAAGAGCGGGGCCCTCCTACGAGCAGTACTTC
.	TRBD1	TRBV11-2	TRBJ2-1	CASSLDGSGTGVFF	TGTGCCAGCAGCTTAGATGGGAGTGGGACAGGGGTTTTCTTC
.	.	TRBV20-1	TRBJ1-2	CSARTNYGYTF	TGCAGTGCTAGAACCAACTATGGCTACACCTTC
once	.	TRBV10-2	TRBJ1-4	CASSDVWDAGFDEKLFF	TGCGCCAGCAGTGATGTATGGGACGCGGGGTTCGATGAAAAACTGTTTTTT
.	.	TRBV27	TRBJ1-1	CASSSNQRRTNTEAFF	TGTGCCAGCAGCTCCAATCAGAGACGGACGAACACTGAAGCTTTCTTT
.	TRBD1	TRBV25-1	TRBJ1-1	CASSGSGRGYTEAFF	TGTGCCAGCAGCGGGTCGGGCAGGGGGTACACTGAAGCTTTCTTT
.	.	TRBV19	TRBJ1-5	CASSMGGGYSNQPQHF	TGTGCCAGTAGTATGGGGGGGGGCTATAGCAATCAGCCCCAGCATTTT
.	TRBD1	TRBV19	TRBJ2-3	CASTRQGVGTQYF	TGTGCCAGTACCCGGCAGGGGGTGGGTACGCAGTATTTT
.	.	TRBV15	TRBJ1-5	CATSRRTGLNQPQHF	TGTGCCACCAGCAGGAGGACGGGGCTTAATCAGCCCCAGCATTTT
.	.	TRBV6-1	TRBJ2-2	CASNIGASGELFF	TGTGCCAGCAATATCGGCGCCTCCGGGGAGCTGTTTTTT
.	.	TRBV30	TRBJ1-5	CAWSVDNQPQHF	TGTGCCTGGAGTGTAGATAATCAGCCCCAGCATTTT
.	TRBD2	TRBV7-2	TRBJ2-1	CASSFKRERTYNEQFF	TGTGCCAGCAGCTTTAAGCGGGAGAGGACCTACAATGAGCAGTTCTTC
.	.	TRBV5-4	TRBJ2-1	CASSTGTSSYNEQFF	TGTGCCAGCAGCACCGGGACCAGCTCCTACAATGAGCAGTTCTTC
.	TRBD1	TRBV6-1	TRBJ1-2	CASSVGTGGSNYGYTF	TGTGCCAGCAGTGTAGGGACAGGGGGATCTAACTATGGCTACACCTTC
once	.	TRBV30	TRBJ2-7	CAWSGDSYEQYF	TGTGCCTGGAGTGGGGATTCCTACGAGCAGTACTTC
.	TRBD1	TRBV5-4	TRBJ2-5	CASSLTGGGTPQETQYF	TGTGCCAGCAGCCTGACAGGGGGCGGAACACCCCAAGAGACCCAGTACTTC
.	.	TRBV6-1	TRBJ1-1	CASRGRMAEAFF	TGTGCCAGCAGGGGGCGAATGGCTGAAGCTTTCTTT
.	.	TRBV7-2	TRBJ2-1	CASSLGLGANEQFF	TGTGCCAGCAGCTTAGGACTGGGGGCGAATGAGCAGTTCTTC
.	TRBD1	TRBV30	TRBJ1-1	CAWSRGQETEAFF	TGTGCCTGGAGTCGGGGACAGGAGACTGAAGCTTTCTTT
.	TRBD1	TRBV5-1	TRBJ2-7	CASSLEVGQGSYEQYF	TGCGCCAGCAGCTTGGAGGTGGGACAGGGGTCCTACGAGCAGTACTTC
.	TRBD2	TRBV27	TRBJ2-5	CASAEAGDPSGVETQYF	TGTGCCAGTGCTGAGGCGGGGGATCCCTCCGGGGTAGAGACCCAGTACTTC
.	TRBD1	TRBV30	TRBJ1-4	CAWGQGYGKLFF	TGTGCCTGGGGACAGGGTTATGGAAAACTGTTTTTT
.	.	TRBV7-9	TRBJ1-2	CASSLEGNYGYTF	TGTGCCAGCAGCTTAGAAGGGAACTATGGCTACACCTTC
few	.	TRBV9	TRBJ2-2	CASSVENTGELFF	TGTGCCAGCAGCGTAGAGAACACCGGGGAGCTGTTTTTT
.	.	TRBV7-2	TRBJ2-1	CASTPGADYNEQFF	TGTGCCAGCACCCCCGGAGCGGACTACAATGAGCAGTTCTTC
once	.	TRBV1	TRBJ1-5	CTSSQVRAQAAGNQPQHF	TGCACCAGCAGCCAAGTTCGGGCGCAGGCGGCAGGCAATCAGCCCCAGCATTTT
.	TRBD1	TRBV2	TRBJ2-7	CASGTGSYEQYF	TGTGCCAGCGGGACAGGGTCGTACGAGCAGTACTTC
.	.	TRBV7-9	TRBJ1-1	CASSLGASNTEAFF	TGTGCCAGCAGCTTAGGGGCCTCGAACACTGAAGCTTTCTTT
.	.	TRBV2	TRBJ1-1	CASSEESGILNTEAFF	TGTGCCAGCAGTGAAGAGTCGGGCATTCTGAACACTGAAGCTTTCTTT
.	.	TRBV6-1	TRBJ1-4	CATTAWRATNEKLFF	TGTGCCACTACGGCTTGGAGGGCAACTAATGAAAAACTGTTTTTT
.	TRBD2	TRBV5-6	TRBJ2-2	CASSLGRRLAVTGELFF	TGTGCCAGCAGCTTGGGGCGGCGACTAGCGGTGACCGGGGAGCTGTTTTTT
.	.	TRBV4-3	TRBJ1-1	CASSQGTRGKNTEAFF	TGCGCCAGCAGCCAAGGCACAAGGGGCAAGAACACTGAAGCTTTCTTT
.	TRBD1	TRBV4-1	TRBJ2-3	CASSQEWGRGTGSRDTQYF	TGCGCCAGCAGCCAAGAATGGGGCCGAGGGACAGGCAGCCGGGATACGCAGTATTTT
.	TRBD1	TRBV18	TRBJ1-3	CASSPPTGEAGNTIYF	TGTGCCAGCTCACCACCGACAGGGGAGGCTGGAAACACCATATATTTT
.	TRBD1	TRBV9	TRBJ2-1	CASSVEGQGGNEQFF	TGTGCCAGCAGCGTAGAGGGACAGGGCGGTAATGAGCAGTTCTTC
.	TRBD1	TRBV5-6	TRBJ2-1	CASSLTEGQGFF	TGTGCCAGCAGCTTGACGGAGGGACAGGGGTTCTTC
.	.	TRBV28	TRBJ1-2	CASSLTNYGYTF	TGTGCCAGCAGTTTGACCAACTATGGCTACACCTTC
.	.	TRBV6-1	TRBJ1-6	CASSVSGSSYNSPLHF	TGTGCCAGCAGTGTATCAGGGAGCTCCTATAATTCACCCCTCCACTTT
.	.	TRBV18	TRBJ2-3	CASSRLDGVDAQYF	TGTGCCAGCTCACGACTCGATGGCGTGGATGCGCAGTATTTT
.	.	TRBV7-2	TRBJ1-1	CASSPRAGWNTEAFF	TGTGCCAGCAGCCCTCGGGCGGGTTGGAACACTGAAGCTTTCTTT
.	.	TRBV14	TRBJ1-1	CASSQAVQDTEAFF	TGTGCCAGCAGCCAAGCCGTCCAGGACACTGAAGCTTTCTTT